This T cell receptor (beta chain) was captured by sequencing in a study of shared clonotypes between healthy human individuals. Extraction of genomic DNA in unsorted samples used 100 million or so PBMCs. V lost 3 bases and J lost 3, with 18 bases in between. The CDR3 runs 16 residues. Germline CDR1 is MDHEN and CDR2 is SYDVKM. Sequencing was at deep level. 250 to 300 ng DNA, roughly 30,000 T cell genomes, went into unsorted PBMC replicate PCRs. Using immunoSEQ multiplex PCR, the repertoire was profiled, and TCRdb retains in-frame clones only, with some absent. The sample has roughly 450,000 clones; more than 65% are singletons.

This TCR was sampled from a woman in her thirties or forties in good health. Some clones in this sample may be carry-over from other donors' samples. Sequenced material: PBMCs. The chain recombines TRBV28 with TRBJ2-7; no clear D gene. The CDR3 DNA sequence: TGTGCCAGCAGTTTGTGGGGTTCGGGTTCCAACTACGAGCAGTACTTC. It encodes CASSLWGSGSNYEQYF.